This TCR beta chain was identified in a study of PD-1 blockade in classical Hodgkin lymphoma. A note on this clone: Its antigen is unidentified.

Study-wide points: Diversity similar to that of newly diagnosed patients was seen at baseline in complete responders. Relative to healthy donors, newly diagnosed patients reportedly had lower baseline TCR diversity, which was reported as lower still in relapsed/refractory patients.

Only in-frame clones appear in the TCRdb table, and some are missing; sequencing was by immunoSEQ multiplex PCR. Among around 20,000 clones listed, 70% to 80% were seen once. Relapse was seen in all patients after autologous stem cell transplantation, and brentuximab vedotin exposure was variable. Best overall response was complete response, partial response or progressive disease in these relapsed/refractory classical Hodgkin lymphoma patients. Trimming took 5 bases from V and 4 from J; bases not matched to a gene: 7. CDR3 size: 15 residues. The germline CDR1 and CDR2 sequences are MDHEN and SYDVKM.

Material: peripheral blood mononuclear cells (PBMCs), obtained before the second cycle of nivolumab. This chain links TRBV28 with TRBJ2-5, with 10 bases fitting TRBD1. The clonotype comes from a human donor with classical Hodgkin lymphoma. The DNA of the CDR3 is TGTGCCAGCAGTCAACGGGACAGGGGACGAGAGACCCAGTACTTC. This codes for CASSQRDRGRETQYF.